This T cell receptor (beta chain) was captured in a study of shared clonotypes between healthy human individuals. Study-wide findings and caveats: Having only a few donors restricted how much genetic and exposure-history diversity was captured. On the whole, naive subsets had larger estimated richness than memory subsets had. Specimens sampled were limited to blood, with tissue repertoires likely differing. A reduction in generation probabilities was seen for non-shared clonotypes relative to those shared by all four donors.

In the case of this clone: Its target is not known.

The germline V gene has CDR1 MNHEY and CDR2 SMNVEV (reference sequence). Trimming left V 7 bases short and J 1 base short, with 11 bases between. There are 13 residues in the CDR3. This table comes from immunoSEQ multiplex PCR, and its TCRdb copy is limited to in-frame clones, with some not included. The data contain around 340,000 clones, 73% of them seen just once; the ten biggest clones take up under 11%. This rearrangement joins TRBV27 to TRBJ2-7, with D unclear. Specimen: memory CD4+ T cells sorted from blood. Noted subset: CD45RA-negative fraction. The receptor was derived from a young man in good health. CDR3 protein: CASTDRVSYEQYF. The CDR3 DNA is TGTGCCAGCACGGACCGGGTATCCTACGAGCAGTACTTC.